This T cell receptor beta chain was sequenced in a study of T cell responses to AZD1222 COVID-19 vaccine. Overall study findings and caveats: Scientists sampled the repertoires only once the peak T cell response had passed. Spike-specific TCR breadth and depth both grew after two AZD1222 doses. Regions 160-218 and 743-854 dominated among vaccine-associated CD4 TCRs spanning spike.

Germline CDR1 reads MDHEN; CDR2 reads SYDVKM. V lost 1 base and J 0 bases, leaving 7 bases between the germline ends. This CDR3 comprises 15 residues. TCRdb's copy holds only in-frame clones and misses some; the assay was immunoSEQ multiplex PCR. The data show under 150,000 clones, with 75% to 90% seen just once and approximately 1.6% held by the top ten. This clone was seen a single time. Its specificity is not known. The TCR originated in an adult who received the AZD1222 COVID-19 vaccine. The chain recombines TRBV28 with TRBJ1-5; D is unclear. The sample here was peripheral blood, taken 28 days after the second AZD1222 dose. The CDR3 spells CASSLFGGSNQPQHF. The CDR3 region has the DNA TGTGCCAGCAGTTTATTCGGAGGTAGCAATCAGCCCCAGCATTTT.